This T cell receptor beta chain was identified in a study of cytomegalovirus exposure and HLA in healthy donors. Points from the study as a whole: Some TCR beta chains (over 150 of them) were listed as cytomegalovirus-associated. Common viral pathogens seemed, in a later analysis, to connect with several of the most significant clusters. Clonal expansion was found to be greater in HLA-associated TCR beta chains than in equally common others in a later analysis. Previously analyzed data showed that most TCR beta V segments were productive at a frequency of about 87% or about 30%.

Turning to this clone: Antigen: not known.

V lost 1 base and J lost 7; bases outside the gene matches: 10. The CDR3 is 16 amino acids. Per germline, CDR1 LGHNA and CDR2 YSLEER. The PCR ran on 60 Vbeta and 13 Jbeta primers. TCRdb keeps only in-frame clones here, not all; method: immunoSEQ multiplex PCR. The repertoire consists of 150,000 to 200,000 clones, with about four fifths occurring once and the leading ten covering 0.85% to 1.4%. Input material: PBMCs. The receptor comes from a woman between 35 and 50 years old in good health and CMV-seronegative. The V call is TRBV4-3, the J call TRBJ2-3, with 8 positions matching TRBD2. This chain's CDR3 is CASSQGVGTSTYTQYF. The CDR3 DNA sequence: TGCGCCAGCAGCCAAGGAGTAGGGACTAGTACCTATACGCAGTATTTT.